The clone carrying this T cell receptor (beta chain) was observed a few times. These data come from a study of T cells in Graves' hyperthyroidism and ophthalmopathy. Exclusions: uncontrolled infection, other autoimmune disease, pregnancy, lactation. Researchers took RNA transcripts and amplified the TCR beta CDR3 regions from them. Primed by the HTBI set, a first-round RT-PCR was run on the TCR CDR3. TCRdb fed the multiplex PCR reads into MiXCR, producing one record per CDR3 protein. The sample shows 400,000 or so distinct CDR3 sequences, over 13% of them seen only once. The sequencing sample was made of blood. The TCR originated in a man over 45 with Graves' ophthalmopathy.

This CDR3 reads CASSDPGQGSRELFF. The DNA of the CDR3 is TGTGCCAGTTCCGATCCGGGACAGGGGTCCCGGGAGCTGTTTTTT. This chain connects TRBV28 to TRBJ2-2; 10 nucleotides line up with TRBD1. The CDR3 has 15 residues. Trimming took 9 bases from V and 9 from J; bases not matched to a gene: 13. Per the germline V gene, CDR1 is MDHEN and CDR2 is SYDVKM.